These 3 T cell receptor beta chains were sequenced from one sample in a study of lymphopenia after photon versus proton radiotherapy. Assay used: immunoSEQ multiplex PCR; TCRdb lists only in-frame clones, some missing. The sample lists 25,000 to 35,000 clones; almost 90% were seen once. This material consisted of peripheral blood, taken from a patient treated with photon-based radiotherapy. These receptors were taken from a woman aged 45-60 years with pancreatic cancer.

This clone was seen just once. The chain combines TRBV4-2 with TRBJ1-5; 9 bases agree with TRBD1. Germline-derived CDR1 and CDR2 are LGHNA and YNFKEQ. The CDR3 loop spans 16 amino acids. The junction had 10 bases not matched to a gene; V was cut back by 3 bases and J by 7 bases. The CDR3: CASSHPGQGVGQPQHF. CDR3 in DNA: TGTGCCAGCAGCCACCCGGGACAGGGTGTTGGGCAGCCCCAGCATTTT.

This clone is a singleton in its sample. At one end the junction does not follow the germline gene, possibly because of a read error. V usage is TRBV28 and J usage is TRBJ2-3, with 10 bases that match TRBD1. Germline V lookup: CDR1 MDHEN, CDR2 SYDVKM. This CDR3 has 14 amino acids. The CDR3 loop reads CASRRTGGSGGLNF. CDR3 DNA sequence: TGTGCCAGCAGACGGACAGGGGGGAGCGGGGGCCTAAATTTT.

The genes are TRBV11-2 and TRBJ2-7; the match to TRBD2 covers 9 bases. The ends lost 4 bases at V and 4 bases at J; junction bases unmatched: 5. This CDR3 is built from 14 residues. Germline V gives CDR1 SGHAT, CDR2 FQNNGV. The chain's CDR3 is CASSSRLAGYEQYF. As DNA, the CDR3 is TGTGCCAGCAGCTCCCGGCTAGCGGGATACGAGCAGTACTTC. Looking up the rest from reference TRBV11-2 and TRBJ2-7 gives the full variable domain: EAGVAQSPRYKIIEKRQSVAFWCNPISGHATLYWYQQILGQGPKLLIQFQNNGVVDDSQLPKDRFSAERLKGVDSTLKIQPAKLEDSAVYLCASSSRLAGYEQYFGPGTRLTVT.